The TCR beta chain under discussion was sequenced for a study of human T cells and chemical hapten exposure. Whole-study findings and limits: Expanded TCRs grouped into significantly more large CDR3 similarity clusters than controls produced.

The table lists this clonotype with a count of one. Its antigen is unknown. Each CDR3 protein is one row after TCRdb ran MiXCR on the RACE reads. The data hold some 91,000 distinct CDR3 sequences, with about 28% observed a single time. The CDR3 is made up of 13 amino acids. In germline, CDR1 is SGHTA, CDR2 FQGNSA. The ends were cut back, 6 bases at V and 6 bases at J, with 13 bases in the middle. Time point given: patch test 3, about 24 weeks after DPC sensitization. Treatment described: therapeutic diphenylcyclopropenone sensitization with weekly scalp DPC. The receptor comes from a man aged 40-49 years with alopecia areata. Some clones in this sample may be carry-over from other donors' samples. The chain links TRBV7-2 to TRBJ2-3; no clear D gene. Material: whole blood, obtained in connection with sensitization to the hapten diphenylcyclopropenone (DPC). The CDR3 here is CASRDRSSDTQYF. The CDR3 DNA reads as TGTGCCAGCAGAGACCGGTCCAGCGATACGCAGTATTTT.